This TCR beta chain was captured in a study of T cell repertoires in cytomegalovirus infection. Study context: HLA-B-restricted CMV epitopes that are well studied were used alongside recently identified HLA-C-restricted ones. Public TCR beta signatures indicated both CMV infection and matching HLA type. Study-wide results and limits: The ex vivo response was dominated by HLA-C-restricted CMV-specific TCR beta clonotypes. The study identified carriers of CMV plus the relevant HLA from cumulative public TCR beta family frequency.

With respect to this clonotype: Its antigen is not identified.

TCRdb reanalysed the reads using MiXCR and keeps one entry per CDR3 protein. The sample lists 450,000 to 550,000 distinct CDR3 sequences; about 42% were seen once. This CDR3 contains 14 residues. The germline V gene has CDR1 SGHAT and CDR2 FQNNGV. Trimming shortened V by 3 bases and J by 4 bases, and 10 bases separated the two germline ends. V gene TRBV11-2 combines with J gene TRBJ1-3, with D tentatively TRBD1 (5 bases). The sample in question was cultured PBMCs, obtained from culture after CMV antigen stimulation. This TCR was recovered from a human donor in good health (CMV status not recorded). Some clones in this sample may be carry-over from other donors' samples. The CDR3 loop is CASSLSGYGNTIYF. The CDR3 DNA sequence: TGTGCCAGCAGCTTGTCAGGGTACGGAAACACCATATATTTT.